The clone carrying this T cell receptor beta chain was seen at least ten times. The sample comes from a study of metastatic and nonmetastatic thyroid tumors. Via MiXCR, TCRdb re-called the PCR reads. This table has under 100,000 clones, over 8.5% appearing once. Germline CDR1 SGHDT, CDR2 YYEEEE. CDR3 length: 11 residues. With 4 bases removed from V and 6 bases from J, the gap between germline ends came to 8 bases. Thyroid surgery was preceded by no treatment in any patient. Sequenced sample: blood. This receptor was taken from a female donor with papillary thyroid cancer or a benign thyroid nodule (not recorded which). Some clones in this sample may be carry-over from other donors' samples. The V call is TRBV5-6, the J call TRBJ2-7, with D possibly matching TRBD2 (6 bases). The CDR3 sequence: CASSKAGEQYF. The DNA of the CDR3 is TGTGCCAGCAGCAAAGCGGGCGAGCAGTACTTC.